Sequencing of this T cell receptor beta chain was carried out in a study of regulatory T cells in long-lasting Graves disease. The sample's time point: newly diagnosed GD, antithyroid drugs for less than 3 months. From PBMCs, RNA was extracted and then used to make the TCR library. Patients with Graves' disease were diagnosed by American Thyroid Association guidelines. CDR3-region Arm-PCR and iRepertoire HTBI primers produced the TCR beta libraries. TCRdb fed the multiplex PCR reads into MiXCR, producing one record per CDR3 protein. The profile covers 200,000 to 300,000 distinct CDR3 sequences, with around 21% appearing a single time and approximately 14% taken by the ten largest. The material was peripheral blood mononuclear cells (PBMCs), obtained at new diagnosis, from a patient treated with antithyroid drugs. The source of this sequence is a female donor with Graves disease.

The CDR3 loop is CASSIVGGSYEQYF. CDR3 DNA: TGTGCCAGCAGCATAGTTGGGGGTTCCTACGAGCAGTACTTC. The V call is TRBV7-2, the J call TRBJ2-7; D might be TRBD1 or TRBD2, each matching 5 bases. From germline, CDR1 is SGHTA and CDR2 FQGNSA. The CDR3 is 14 amino acids. Trimming took 5 bases from V and 1 from J, leaving 12 bases between them. The full variable domain, completed using reference TRBV7-2 and TRBJ2-7, is GAGVSQSPSNKVTEKGKDVELRCDPISGHTALYWYRQSLGQGLEFLIYFQGNSAPDKSGLPSDRFSAERTGGSVSTLTIQRTQQEDSAVYLCASSIVGGSYEQYFGPGTRLTVT.